This is a list of T cell receptor beta chains from one sample in a study of shared clonotypes between healthy human individuals. Clones were sequenced by immunoSEQ multiplex PCR, and TCRdb holds only the in-frame ones, with some missing. This sample has 2,500,000 or so clones, with 85% to 95% found just once. The sequencing input was naive CD4+ T cells from PBMCs. The receptors were sampled from a man between 18 and 35 years old in good health. Some clones in this sample may be carry-over from other donors' samples. Each CDR3 is given with its conserved first and last residue. D genes are given only for firm matches. Size is omitted from some rows. Given values are once, few, many or a class for expanded clones.

d_call | j_call | clone_size | v_call | cdr3_nt | cdr3_aa
TRBD1 | TRBJ1-2 | . | TRBV19 | TGTGCCAGTAGTAACTGGACAGGGGGCTTTCGTGGCTACACCTTC | CASSNWTGGFRGYTF
. | TRBJ2-1 | . | TRBV29-1 | TGCAGCGTTGAGTCGACTAAGTACTCGTCCAATGAGCAGTTCTTC | CSVESTKYSSNEQFF
TRBD1 | TRBJ1-5 | . | TRBV6-5 | TGTGCCAGCAGTAAGGACAGGGCGCGGAATCAGCCCCAGCATTTT | CASSKDRARNQPQHF
. | TRBJ1-5 | . | TRBV5-8 | TGTGCCAGCAGCCTGGACCTAACTTTACAGCATTTT | CASSLDLTLQHF
. | TRBJ1-5 | . | TRBV7-2 | TGTGCCAGCAGCTTATGGGGTAGCAATCAGCCCCAGCATTTT | CASSLWGSNQPQHF
. | TRBJ2-1 | . | TRBV18 | TGTGCCAGCTCACCAGACGGAAATGAGCAGTTCTTC | CASSPDGNEQFF
. | TRBJ1-2 | . | TRBV5-1 | TGCGCCAGCAGCCCCCACAAAGCTAACTATGGCTACACCTTC | CASSPHKANYGYTF
. | TRBJ2-1 | . | TRBV18 | TGTGCCAGCTCCGGCGTTTCCTACAATGAGCAGTTCTTC | CASSGVSYNEQFF
. | TRBJ2-7 | . | TRBV7-2 | TGTGCCAGCAGTCTGAGGACCGACGTCGAGCAGTACTTC | CASSLRTDVEQYF
TRBD1 | TRBJ2-7 | once | TRBV28 | TGTGCCAGCAGGACCGGGACAGGCTCCTACGAGCAGTACTTC | CASRTGTGSYEQYF
. | TRBJ2-1 | . | TRBV4-3 | TGCGCCAGCAGCCAAGCCCAGCGGGTCTACAATGAGCAGTTCTTC | CASSQAQRVYNEQFF
. | TRBJ2-6 | . | TRBV5-1 | TGCGCCAGCAGCTCTTTAGGACGGGTGGGCTCTGGGGCCAACGTCCTGACTTTC | CASSSLGRVGSGANVLTF
. | TRBJ2-5 | once | TRBV7-3 | TGTGCCAGCAGCCGACGGGGCCAAGAGACCCAGTACTTC | CASSRRGQETQYF